Listed here are 14 T cell receptor beta chains from one sample, sequenced in a study of T cells after yellow fever vaccination. TCRdb processed the 5' RACE reads anew with MiXCR; each CDR3 protein has one entry. The top ten hold more than 15% of the sample, which has 400,000 or so distinct CDR3 sequences, roughly 12% seen once. Source: PBMCs, taken on the day of the first yellow fever vaccination. The origin of the receptors is a man younger than 35 who received the YFV17D yellow fever vaccine.

The table lists this clonotype with a few counts. The V and J genes are TRBV7-8 and TRBJ1-6; 7 nucleotides align to TRBD1. Trimming cost V 6 bases and J 8 bases; bases outside gene matches: 10. CDR1 and CDR2 (germline): SGHVS, FQNEAQ. The length of the CDR3 is 15 residues. CDR3 DNA sequence: TGTGCCAGCAGTCTGGACAGGCCCTGGGATTCACCCCTCCACTTT. This translates into CASSLDRPWDSPLHF.

This clonotype appeared many times. The rearrangement joins TRBV5-1 to TRBJ2-1; 10 positions agree with TRBD1. Germline V gives CDR1 SGHRS, CDR2 YFSETQ. V gave up 5 bases and J gave up 3 bases; unmatched junction bases: 8. The CDR3 sequence is 16 residues long. The DNA of the CDR3 is TGCGCCAGCAGGCTCGGGACAGGGGATTTCTACAATGAGCAGTTCTTC. This translates into CASRLGTGDFYNEQFF.

This chain connects TRBV4-1 to TRBJ1-1; D call uncertain. The CDR3 has 14 amino acids. Germline CDR1 reads MGHRA; CDR2 reads YSYEKL. The V and J ends lost 4 bases and 0 bases respectively, with 9 bases between them. The CDR3 reads CASSPRALNTEAFF. The CDR3 bases are TGCGCCAGCAGCCCTAGAGCTTTGAACACTGAAGCTTTCTTT.

This clonotype was seen more than once but under ten times. The chain employs TRBV14 and TRBJ2-1; D uncertain. This CDR3 comprises 15 residues. The germline V gene has CDR1 SGHDN and CDR2 FVKESK. V lost 1 base and J lost 4, with 11 bases in between. CDR3 coding DNA: TGTGCCAGCAGCCAAGTCATTGAGGTGTACAATGAGCAGTTCTTC. Translating gives CASSQVIEVYNEQFF.

This clonotype was detected a few times. The rearrangement links TRBV7-6 to TRBJ1-2; no clear D. CDR3 size: 13 residues. V lost 5 bases and J 2 bases, leaving 9 bases between the germline ends. Germline V gene sequence: CDR1 SGHVS, CDR2 FNYEAQ. The DNA of the CDR3 is TGTGCCAGCAGCGTAGAGCAAAACTATGGCTACACCTTC. Protein product: CASSVEQNYGYTF.

V usage is TRBV25-1 and J usage is TRBJ2-3, with TRBD2 matching over 13 bases. V shed 3 bases and J 6 bases; nucleotides not matched to a gene: 6. The CDR3 is 16 residues long. Looked up from germline, CDR1 is MGHDK and CDR2 is SYGVNS. CDR3 coding DNA: TGTGCCAGCAGTGACCCTGGGACTAGCGGGGCGGATACGCAGTATTTT. Its protein is CASSDPGTSGADTQYF.

The rearrangement joins TRBV11-3 to TRBJ2-1; either TRBD1 or TRBD2 may supply D (5 bases each). CDR1 and CDR2 (germline): SGHNT, YENEEA. CDR3 length equals 16 residues. V gave up 0 bases and J gave up 0 bases, with 9 bases separating them. The DNA for the CDR3 is TGTGCCAGCAGCTTAGATGGGGGTCGCTCCTACAATGAGCAGTTCTTC. Its translation is CASSLDGGRSYNEQFF.

The chain is built from TRBV5-5 and TRBJ2-4, with D perhaps assigned TRBD1 or TRBD2 (5 bases each). V shed 0 bases and J shed 7 bases, with 14 bases lying between them. In germline, CDR1 is SGHKS, CDR2 YYEKEE (reference sequence). CDR3 length: 15 residues. This chain's CDR3 is CASSLVFGAVNIQYF. The CDR3 DNA reads as TGTGCCAGCAGCTTGGTATTCGGGGCGGTGAACATTCAGTACTTC.

This clonotype showed up just a few times. The chain recombines TRBV9 with TRBJ2-1; D unresolved. This CDR3 is 16 amino acids long. Trimming stripped 0 bases from V and 0 bases from J, with 10 bases between. Germline assignment: CDR1 SGDLS and CDR2 YYNGEE. CDR3 sequence (DNA): TGTGCCAGCAGCGTAGTAGGGCGGAGCTCCTACAATGAGCAGTTCTTC. This codes for CASSVVGRSSYNEQFF.

A few counts support this clonotype. This chain connects TRBV12-5 to TRBJ2-5; possible D gene TRBD1, 6 bases. The V and J ends lost 0 bases and 4 bases respectively, with 18 bases between them. Germline V gene data show CDR1 as LGHNT and CDR2 as FRNRAP. This CDR3 spans 17 amino acids. CDR3 sequence: CASGLVIGQPVRETQYF. The CDR3 DNA sequence: TGTGCTAGTGGTTTGGTAATAGGACAGCCAGTCCGAGAGACCCAGTACTTC. Using reference TRBV12-5 and TRBJ2-5 for the parts outside the CDR3, the full variable domain is DARVTQTPRHKVTEMGQEVTMRCQPILGHNTVFWYRQTMMQGLELLAYFRNRAPLDDSGMPKDRFSAEMPDATLATLKIQPSEPRDSAVYFCASGLVIGQPVRETQYFGPGTRLLVL.

The sample holds many counts of this clonotype. The rearrangement joins TRBV20-1 to TRBJ2-4, with D hard to call. This CDR3 is built from 15 residues. Looked up from germline, CDR1 is DFQATT and CDR2 is SNEGSKA (reference sequence). Trimming left V 5 bases short and J 0 bases short, with 14 bases between. The CDR3 region has the DNA TGCAGTGCTCCCCCCGCTGGGCTAGCCAAAAACATTCAGTACTTC. It translates to CSAPPAGLAKNIQYF.

There are many counts of this clonotype. The chain has TRBV7-2 and TRBJ2-2, with D possibly being TRBD2 (7 bases). V was pared by 10 bases and J by 6 bases, with 30 bases between. This CDR3 has 18 amino acids. Germline V gene lookup returns CDR1 SGHTA and CDR2 FQGNSA. The chain's CDR3 is CAISQIGGGHTNAGELFF. As DNA, the CDR3 is TGTGCCATCTCCCAGATCGGCGGGGGCCACACTAACGCCGGGGAGCTGTTTTTT.

The table lists this clonotype with a few counts. V usage is TRBV7-9 and J usage is TRBJ1-1, with TRBD1 identical over 8 bases. CDR3 length equals 15 residues. V lost 5 bases to trimming and J lost 1 base; unmatched junction nucleotides: 6. Germline lookup yields CDR1 SEHNR and CDR2 FQNEAQ (reference sequence). In nucleotides, the CDR3 is TGTGCCAGCAGCCCAAGGACAGGGCCGAACACTGAAGCTTTCTTT. The encoded protein is CASSPRTGPNTEAFF.

This chain connects TRBV12-3 or TRBV12-4 to TRBJ2-3, with 8 bases lining up with TRBD2. J lost 8 bases, V lost 6 bases, and 4 bases had no gene match. CDR3 length equals 12 residues. The CDR3 spells CASRPGLVTQYF. CDR3 coding DNA: TGTGCCAGCAGACCGGGACTAGTTACGCAGTATTTT.